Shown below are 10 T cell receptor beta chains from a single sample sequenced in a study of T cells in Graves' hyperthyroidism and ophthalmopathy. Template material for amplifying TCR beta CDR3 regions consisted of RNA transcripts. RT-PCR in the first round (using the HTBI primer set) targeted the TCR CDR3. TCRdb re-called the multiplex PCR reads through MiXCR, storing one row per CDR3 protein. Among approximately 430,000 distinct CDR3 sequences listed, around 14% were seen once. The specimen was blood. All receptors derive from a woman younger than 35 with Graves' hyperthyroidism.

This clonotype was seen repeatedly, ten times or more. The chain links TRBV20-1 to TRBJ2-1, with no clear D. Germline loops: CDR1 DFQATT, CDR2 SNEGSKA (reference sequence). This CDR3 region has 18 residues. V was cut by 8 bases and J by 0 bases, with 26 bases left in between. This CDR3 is CSTGTTNLGGSSYNEQFF. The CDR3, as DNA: TGCAGTACCGGTACCACTAATCTAGGTGGAAGCTCCTACAATGAGCAGTTCTTC.

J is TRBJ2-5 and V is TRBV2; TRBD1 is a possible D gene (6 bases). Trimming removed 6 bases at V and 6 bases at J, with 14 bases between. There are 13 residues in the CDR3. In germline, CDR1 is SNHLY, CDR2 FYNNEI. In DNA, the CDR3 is TGTGCCAGCAGGGCAGGGGTATCGAAGACCCAGTACTTC. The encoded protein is CASRAGVSKTQYF.

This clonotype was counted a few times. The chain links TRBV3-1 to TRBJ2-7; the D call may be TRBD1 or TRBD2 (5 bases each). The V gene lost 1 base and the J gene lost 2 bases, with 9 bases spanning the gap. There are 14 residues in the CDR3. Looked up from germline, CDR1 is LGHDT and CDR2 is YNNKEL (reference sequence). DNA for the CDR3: TGTGCCAGCAGCCAAGGGGGGATTCCCTACGAGCAGTACTTC. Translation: CASSQGGIPYEQYF.

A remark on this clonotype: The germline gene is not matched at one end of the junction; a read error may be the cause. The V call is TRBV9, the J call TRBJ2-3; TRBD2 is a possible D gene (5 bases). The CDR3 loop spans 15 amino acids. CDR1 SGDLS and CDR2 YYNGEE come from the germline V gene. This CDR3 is CARSSWTGSTDTQYF. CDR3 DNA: TGTGCCCGCAGCTCGTGGACGGGGAGCACAGATACGCAGTATTTT.

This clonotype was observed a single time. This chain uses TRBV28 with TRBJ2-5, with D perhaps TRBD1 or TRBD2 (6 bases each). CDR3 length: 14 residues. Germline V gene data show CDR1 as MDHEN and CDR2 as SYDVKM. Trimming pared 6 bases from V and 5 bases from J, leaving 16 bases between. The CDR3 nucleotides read TGTGCCAGCAGCAACAAAAAAGGGGGGGAGACCCAGTACTTC. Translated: CASSNKKGGETQYF.

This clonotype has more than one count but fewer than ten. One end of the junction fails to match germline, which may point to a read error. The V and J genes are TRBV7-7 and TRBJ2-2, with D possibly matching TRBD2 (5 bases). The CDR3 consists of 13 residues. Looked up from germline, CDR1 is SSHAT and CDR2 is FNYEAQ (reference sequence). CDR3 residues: CASSSRVSGELFF. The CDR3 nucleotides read TGTGCTAGCAGCTCGCGGGTGAGCGGGGAGCTGTTTTTT.

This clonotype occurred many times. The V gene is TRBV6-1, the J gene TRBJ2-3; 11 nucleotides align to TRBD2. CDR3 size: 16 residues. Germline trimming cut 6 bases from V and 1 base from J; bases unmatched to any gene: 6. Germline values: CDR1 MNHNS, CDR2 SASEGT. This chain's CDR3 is CASRLAGAPRTDTQYF. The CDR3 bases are TGTGCCAGCAGACTAGCGGGGGCCCCCCGCACAGATACGCAGTATTTT.

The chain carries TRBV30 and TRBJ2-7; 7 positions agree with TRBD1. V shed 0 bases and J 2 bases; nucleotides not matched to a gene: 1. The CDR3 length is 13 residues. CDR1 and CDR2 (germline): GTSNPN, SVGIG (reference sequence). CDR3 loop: CAWSVDRTYEQYF. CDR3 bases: TGTGCCTGGAGTGTGGACAGGACCTACGAGCAGTACTTC.

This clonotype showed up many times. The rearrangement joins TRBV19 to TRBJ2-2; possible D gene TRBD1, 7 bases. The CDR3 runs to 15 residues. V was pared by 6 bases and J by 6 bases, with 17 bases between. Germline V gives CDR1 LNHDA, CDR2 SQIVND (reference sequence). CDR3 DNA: TGTGCCAGTAGGAAGGCGGGACAGAAGGCCGGGGAGCTGTTTTTT. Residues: CASRKAGQKAGELFF. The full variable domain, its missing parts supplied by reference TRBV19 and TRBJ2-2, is DGGITQSPKYLFRKEGQNVTLSCEQNLNHDAMYWYRQDPGQGLRLIYYSQIVNDFQKGDIAEGYSVSREKKESFPLTVTSAQKNPTAFYLCASRKAGQKAGELFFGEGSRLTVL.

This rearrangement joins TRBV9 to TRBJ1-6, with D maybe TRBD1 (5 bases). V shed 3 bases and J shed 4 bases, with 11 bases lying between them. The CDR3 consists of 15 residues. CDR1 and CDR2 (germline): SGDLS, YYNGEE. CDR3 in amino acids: CASSAYDRYNSPLHF. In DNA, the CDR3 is TGTGCCAGCAGCGCTTACGACAGATATAATTCACCCCTCCACTTT.